This is a list of T cell receptor beta chains from one sample in a study of cytotoxic CD8 clonotypes in ibrutinib-treated CLL. Clones were sequenced by immunoSEQ multiplex PCR, and TCRdb holds only the in-frame ones, with some missing. This table holds about 160,000 clones, 70% to 85% found once. This sample comprised PBMCs, obtained after 12 months of ibrutinib treatment. The receptors were gathered from a human donor with chronic lymphocytic leukemia. CDR3s include the opening cysteine and the closing phenylalanine or tryptophan. A D gene is named only where the DNA matches it firmly. Some rows mark clone size as missing; the rest say once, few, many or name a class of expanded clone.

cdr3_nt: TGTGCCAGCAACCGGGGGGGGGCTAATGAAAAACTGTTTTTT; cdr3_aa: CASNRGGANEKLFF; clone_size: NA; d_call: NA; v_call: TRBV5-4; j_call: TRBJ1-4
cdr3_nt: TGCGCCAGCAGTAAACTAGGAGCGTTAAAGGGAAGTAATGAGCAGTTCTTC; cdr3_aa: CASSKLGALKGSNEQFF; clone_size: once; d_call: NA; v_call: TRBV10-2; j_call: TRBJ2-1
cdr3_nt: TGCGCCAGCAGCCAAGGGGGGGGGACAGGGAGCTACGAGCAGTACTTC; cdr3_aa: CASSQGGGTGSYEQYF; clone_size: NA; d_call: TRBD1; v_call: TRBV4-3; j_call: TRBJ2-7
cdr3_nt: TGTGCCAGCAGCTTGCGGCTGGACGCGGACTATGGCTACACCTTC; cdr3_aa: CASSLRLDADYGYTF; clone_size: NA; d_call: NA; v_call: TRBV13; j_call: TRBJ1-2
cdr3_nt: TGTGCCAGCAGCCAAGACTCGGCGGGGGCGGGGGAGACCCAGTACTTC; cdr3_aa: CASSQDSAGAGETQYF; clone_size: few; d_call: NA; v_call: TRBV4-2; j_call: TRBJ2-5
cdr3_nt: TGCGCCAGCAGCCAAGTGAGCTACACAGATACGCAGTATTTT; cdr3_aa: CASSQVSYTDTQYF; clone_size: NA; d_call: NA; v_call: TRBV4-3; j_call: TRBJ2-3
cdr3_nt: TGTGCCAGCAGTGATCCGCCGCTCTATGGCTACACCTTC; cdr3_aa: CASSDPPLYGYTF; clone_size: NA; d_call: NA; v_call: TRBV6-1; j_call: TRBJ1-2
cdr3_nt: TGTGCCAGCAGTTACTCGATAGGTTATAGCAATCAGCCCCAGCATTTT; cdr3_aa: CASSYSIGYSNQPQHF; clone_size: NA; d_call: NA; v_call: TRBV6-5; j_call: TRBJ1-5
cdr3_nt: TGTGCCGCCGGTGGAGGGTACACCGGGGAGCTGTTTTTT; cdr3_aa: CAAGGGYTGELFF; clone_size: NA; d_call: NA; v_call: TRBV28; j_call: TRBJ2-2
cdr3_nt: TGTGCCAGCAGTGAAGCTGGTCCCCCCCTCCACTTT; cdr3_aa: CASSEAGPPLHF; clone_size: NA; d_call: NA; v_call: TRBV2; j_call: TRBJ1-6
cdr3_nt: TGTGCCAGCAGCCAAGTTGCCTCTAGCCGGCAGGGGACCTACAATGAGCAGTTCTTC; cdr3_aa: CASSQVASSRQGTYNEQFF; clone_size: NA; d_call: NA; v_call: TRBV4-2; j_call: TRBJ2-1
cdr3_nt: TGCGCCAGTCTAACCGGGACTAGCGGGAGCTACGAGCAGTACTTC; cdr3_aa: CASLTGTSGSYEQYF; clone_size: NA; d_call: TRBD2; v_call: TRBV10-2; j_call: TRBJ2-7
cdr3_nt: TGTGCCTGGAGCGTGGGACGTTGGCAGTACTTC; cdr3_aa: CAWSVGRWQYF; clone_size: NA; d_call: NA; v_call: TRBV30; j_call: TRBJ2-7
cdr3_nt: TGTGCCACCAGCAGAGCCTCGAACACTGAAGCTTTCTTT; cdr3_aa: CATSRASNTEAFF; clone_size: NA; d_call: NA; v_call: TRBV15; j_call: TRBJ1-1
cdr3_nt: TGTGCCAGCAGAGGGACAGGGGGGTCCTATAATTCACCCCTCCACTTT; cdr3_aa: CASRGTGGSYNSPLHF; clone_size: few; d_call: TRBD1; v_call: TRBV28; j_call: TRBJ1-6
cdr3_nt: TGTGCCAGCAGCTTAGTTGTTAGGGGCGCCGGGGAGCTGTTTTTT; cdr3_aa: CASSLVVRGAGELFF; clone_size: NA; d_call: NA; v_call: TRBV11-3; j_call: TRBJ2-2
cdr3_nt: TGCGCCAGCAGCCAAGTTGTCGGCTACGAGCAGTACTTC; cdr3_aa: CASSQVVGYEQYF; clone_size: NA; d_call: NA; v_call: TRBV4-3; j_call: TRBJ2-7
cdr3_nt: TGTGCCAGCTCACCACAGGAGGGGGCGCACACTGAAGCTTTCTTT; cdr3_aa: CASSPQEGAHTEAFF; clone_size: NA; d_call: TRBD1; v_call: TRBV18; j_call: TRBJ1-1
cdr3_nt: TGTGCCACCAGCAGGCAGCTGGGGGGTGCCTACGAGCAGTACTTC; cdr3_aa: CATSRQLGGAYEQYF; clone_size: NA; d_call: NA; v_call: TRBV15; j_call: TRBJ2-7
cdr3_nt: TGTGCCAGCAGCTTATCTAGGGGGTATGGAAACACCATATATTTT; cdr3_aa: CASSLSRGYGNTIYF; clone_size: once; d_call: NA; v_call: TRBV7-2; j_call: TRBJ1-3
cdr3_nt: TGTGCCAGCAAACCTCCCGGTTCTAACTATGGCTACACCTTC; cdr3_aa: CASKPPGSNYGYTF; clone_size: NA; d_call: NA; v_call: TRBV6-5; j_call: TRBJ1-2
cdr3_nt: TGTGCCAGCTCACCACCTCGGACCTCTGGAAACACCATATATTTT; cdr3_aa: CASSPPRTSGNTIYF; clone_size: NA; d_call: NA; v_call: TRBV18; j_call: TRBJ1-3
cdr3_nt: TGTGCCAGCAGCCAAGTTGATAGCTCCTACAATGAGCAGTTCTTC; cdr3_aa: CASSQVDSSYNEQFF; clone_size: NA; d_call: NA; v_call: TRBV4-2; j_call: TRBJ2-1
cdr3_nt: TGTGCCAGCAGTTTACCCCCGGACAGGGAGGACAATGAGCAGTTCTTC; cdr3_aa: CASSLPPDREDNEQFF; clone_size: NA; d_call: TRBD1; v_call: TRBV28; j_call: TRBJ2-1
cdr3_nt: TGTGCCAGCAACCCGGACAGGGCCCAAGAGACCCAGTACTTC; cdr3_aa: CASNPDRAQETQYF; clone_size: once; d_call: TRBD1; v_call: TRBV2; j_call: TRBJ2-5
cdr3_nt: TGTGCCAGCAGTCCACCACGGAAGCAAGAGACCCAGTACTTC; cdr3_aa: CASSPPRKQETQYF; clone_size: NA; d_call: NA; v_call: TRBV28; j_call: TRBJ2-5
cdr3_nt: TGTGCCAGCAGCCACCAGACTAGGCCCCTTCGGACAGATACGCAGTATTTT; cdr3_aa: CASSHQTRPLRTDTQYF; clone_size: NA; d_call: NA; v_call: TRBV14; j_call: TRBJ2-3
cdr3_nt: TGCGCCAGCAGGCCCGCTAGGCCCTACTACGAGCAGTACTTC; cdr3_aa: CASRPARPYYEQYF; clone_size: NA; d_call: NA; v_call: TRBV4-3; j_call: TRBJ2-7
cdr3_nt: TGTGCCAGCAGTCTCGACACACGGGAGTGGCCCCAGCATTTT; cdr3_aa: CASSLDTREWPQHF; clone_size: NA; d_call: NA; v_call: TRBV28; j_call: TRBJ1-5
cdr3_nt: TGTGCCAGCAGTACACAGGGAGGTAATTCACCCCTCCACTTT; cdr3_aa: CASSTQGGNSPLHF; clone_size: NA; d_call: NA; v_call: TRBV7-9; j_call: TRBJ1-6
cdr3_nt: TGTGCCAGCAGCCTGGGGACGGTGAACACTGAAGCTTTCTTT; cdr3_aa: CASSLGTVNTEAFF; clone_size: NA; d_call: NA; v_call: TRBV7-8; j_call: TRBJ1-1
cdr3_nt: TGTGCCAGCAGCGCCCGATACTTCACCGGGACAGAGGCAGATACGCAGTATTTT; cdr3_aa: CASSARYFTGTEADTQYF; clone_size: NA; d_call: TRBD1; v_call: TRBV9; j_call: TRBJ2-3
cdr3_nt: TGTGCCAGCAGCGAAACCCCTCACTTTAGTGAGCAGTTCTTC; cdr3_aa: CASSETPHFSEQFF; clone_size: NA; d_call: NA; v_call: TRBV21-1; j_call: TRBJ2-1
cdr3_nt: TGTGCCAGCAGCCATAATCCGAATGAGCAGTTCTTC; cdr3_aa: CASSHNPNEQFF; clone_size: NA; d_call: NA; v_call: TRBV6-6; j_call: TRBJ2-1
cdr3_nt: TGCGCCAGCAGCTTTGGTCAGGGAGAGACCCAGTACTTC; cdr3_aa: CASSFGQGETQYF; clone_size: NA; d_call: NA; v_call: TRBV5-1; j_call: TRBJ2-5
cdr3_nt: TGTGCCAGCAGTTTTGGCTCAGACTATAATTCACCCCTCCACTTT; cdr3_aa: CASSFGSDYNSPLHF; clone_size: NA; d_call: NA; v_call: TRBV27; j_call: TRBJ1-6
cdr3_nt: TGTGCCAGTAGTATGGCCGGACAGGGGGCGCTGGGGCAGTACTTC; cdr3_aa: CASSMAGQGALGQYF; clone_size: NA; d_call: TRBD1; v_call: TRBV19; j_call: TRBJ2-7
cdr3_nt: TGTGCCAGCAGCATAGCGCAAGGGGGGCCCCAGCCCCAGCATTTT; cdr3_aa: CASSIAQGGPQPQHF; clone_size: NA; d_call: NA; v_call: TRBV7-8; j_call: TRBJ1-5
cdr3_nt: TGCGCCAGCAGCAGGGGGGCCTCCTACGAGCAGTACTTC; cdr3_aa: CASSRGASYEQYF; clone_size: NA; d_call: NA; v_call: TRBV4-1; j_call: TRBJ2-7
cdr3_nt: TGTGCCTGGAGTGGTCGGGATACGCAGTATTTT; cdr3_aa: CAWSGRDTQYF; clone_size: once; d_call: NA; v_call: TRBV30; j_call: TRBJ2-3
cdr3_nt: TGTGCCAGCTCACTGGGACAGGGACTCTACGAGCAGTACTTC; cdr3_aa: CASSLGQGLYEQYF; clone_size: NA; d_call: TRBD1; v_call: TRBV18; j_call: TRBJ2-7
cdr3_nt: TGTGCCAGCAGCCCTCAGAGGGGTGACAGGGGAGAGACCCAGTACTTC; cdr3_aa: CASSPQRGDRGETQYF; clone_size: NA; d_call: TRBD1; v_call: TRBV7-2; j_call: TRBJ2-5
cdr3_nt: TGTGCCAGCAACCTTAGAACTAGCGGGAGTTACGAGCAGTACTTC; cdr3_aa: CASNLRTSGSYEQYF; clone_size: NA; d_call: TRBD2; v_call: TRBV28; j_call: TRBJ2-7
cdr3_nt: TGTGCCACCAGGCCCGGGCAGGGGCCTTATTACGAGCAGTACTTC; cdr3_aa: CATRPGQGPYYEQYF; clone_size: many; d_call: NA; v_call: TRBV19; j_call: TRBJ2-7
cdr3_nt: TGTGCCAGCAGCCCAACAACATTCAGGGACGTTACTGAAGCTTTCTTT; cdr3_aa: CASSPTTFRDVTEAFF; clone_size: NA; d_call: NA; v_call: TRBV14; j_call: TRBJ1-1
cdr3_nt: TGTGCCAGCAGCTTGAAACGGGAGACCCAGTACTTC; cdr3_aa: CASSLKRETQYF; clone_size: NA; d_call: NA; v_call: TRBV7-2; j_call: TRBJ2-5
cdr3_nt: TGTGCCAGCAGACCGGGGGGATCCAATCAGCCCCAGCATTTT; cdr3_aa: CASRPGGSNQPQHF; clone_size: NA; d_call: NA; v_call: TRBV27; j_call: TRBJ1-5
cdr3_nt: TGTGCCTGGAGTGCCACAGACAGAAAACTGTTTTTT; cdr3_aa: CAWSATDRKLFF; clone_size: NA; d_call: NA; v_call: TRBV30; j_call: TRBJ1-4
cdr3_nt: TGTGCCAGCAGGCAGGCTTATGGCTACACCTTC; cdr3_aa: CASRQAYGYTF; clone_size: NA; d_call: NA; v_call: TRBV6-5; j_call: TRBJ1-2
cdr3_nt: TGTGCCAGCATGAACTACGAGCAGTACTTC; cdr3_aa: CASMNYEQYF; clone_size: NA; d_call: NA; v_call: TRBV6-1; j_call: TRBJ2-7
cdr3_nt: TGTGCCAGCAGCTTCGGGGGGCAAGAGGACAATGAGCAGTTCTTC; cdr3_aa: CASSFGGQEDNEQFF; clone_size: NA; d_call: NA; v_call: TRBV5-4; j_call: TRBJ2-1
cdr3_nt: TGTGCCAGCAGCTCAAGACTAGCGGGGGATAGCTACGAGCAGTACTTC; cdr3_aa: CASSSRLAGDSYEQYF; clone_size: NA; d_call: TRBD2; v_call: TRBV5-8; j_call: TRBJ2-7
cdr3_nt: TGTGCCAGCAGCAGCCACAGCGGGGTGGACGCCGGGGAGCTGTTTTTT; cdr3_aa: CASSSHSGVDAGELFF; clone_size: NA; d_call: TRBD2; v_call: TRBV7-6; j_call: TRBJ2-2
cdr3_nt: TGCGCCAGCAGCCAAATTTCCAGGAGGACAGGGTTACTCCTCGGCGGAGGCTACACCTTC; cdr3_aa: CASSQISRRTGLLLGGGYTF; clone_size: NA; d_call: TRBD1; v_call: TRBV4-1; j_call: TRBJ1-2